Each of the 9 T cell receptor beta chains below was sequenced from the same sample in a study of identical twins. TCRdb passed the 5' RACE reads through MiXCR, listing each CDR3 protein once. The sample carries just under 550,000 distinct CDR3 sequences, around 15% recorded once. In addition, the sample was reused for a study of yellow fever vaccine responses in identical twins.

Sequencing used CD4+ T cells sorted from blood. These receptors were collected from a woman aged 18-29 years in good health.

This clonotype appeared a few times. V is TRBV6-5 and J is TRBJ2-1, with TRBD2 matching over 10 bases. This CDR3 region has 15 residues. The ends lost 4 bases at V and 6 bases at J; junction bases unmatched: 6. Germline V gene data show CDR1 as MNHEY and CDR2 as SVGAGI. The CDR3 coding sequence is TGTGCCAGCAGTTCGGGGACTAGCGCCGCCAATGAGCAGTTCTTC. Its translation: CASSSGTSAANEQFF.

This clonotype was seen more than once but under ten times. V is TRBV12-3 or TRBV12-4 and J is TRBJ2-1; 10 bases fit TRBD2. The CDR3 length is 15 residues. V lost 5 bases and J lost 9; bases outside the gene matches: 10. For the CDR3, the DNA is TGTGCCAGCAGTCTTAGAAGCGGGGGGGCACCTGAGCAGTTCTTC. Its translation is CASSLRSGGAPEQFF.

This clonotype was picked up a small number of times. V and J are TRBV7-8 and TRBJ2-4; 9 nucleotides agree with TRBD1. The CDR3 has 15 amino acids. Trimming at V came to 5 bases and at J to 3 bases, leaving 5 bases not matched to a gene. From germline, CDR1 is SGHVS and CDR2 FQNEAQ. For the CDR3, the DNA is TGTGCCAGCAGCCGGACAGGGGAGGACAAAAACATTCAGTACTTC. This gives the protein CASSRTGEDKNIQYF.

The table lists this clonotype with a few counts. This rearrangement joins TRBV12-3 or TRBV12-4 to TRBJ2-2; 9 positions agree with TRBD2. J lost 2 bases, V lost 5 bases, and 6 bases had no gene match. The CDR3 has 16 residues. CDR3 sequence reads: CASSLIAGANTGELFF. In DNA, the CDR3 is TGTGCCAGCAGTCTTATAGCGGGGGCTAACACCGGGGAGCTGTTTTTT.

The genes are TRBV4-2 and TRBJ2-7; no reliable D call. This CDR3 has 14 residues. Trimming took 1 base from V and 0 from J, leaving 7 bases between them. Germline V gene sequence: CDR1 LGHNA, CDR2 YNFKEQ. CDR3 coding DNA: TGTGCCAGCAGCCAAGGTACTCTCTCCTACGAGCAGTACTTC. Protein sequence: CASSQGTLSYEQYF.

This clonotype was observed a handful of times. The chain uses TRBV5-6 and TRBJ1-1; weak D call: TRBD1 (6 bases). V lost 4 bases to trimming and J lost 4 bases, with 11 bases between them. There are 13 residues in the CDR3. Per germline, CDR1 SGHDT and CDR2 YYEEEE. The CDR3, as DNA: TGTGCCAGCAGCCCAGACAGGTTCACTGAAGCTTTCTTT. It encodes CASSPDRFTEAFF.

The table lists this clonotype with a few counts. This sequence joins TRBV5-1 and TRBJ2-1; 9 bases are shared with TRBD1. Germline-derived CDR1 and CDR2 are SGHRS and YFSETQ. The CDR3 has 16 residues. The V gene end was trimmed by 1 base and the J gene end by 6 bases; junction bases not matched to a gene: 8. This CDR3 reads CASSLYAGTGSNEQFF. CDR3 DNA: TGCGCCAGCAGCTTGTACGCCGGGACAGGGTCCAATGAGCAGTTCTTC.

This clonotype was counted between two and nine times. The chain recombines TRBV15 with TRBJ2-1, with 7 bases fitting TRBD2. CDR1 is LNHNV, CDR2 YYDKDF, per germline (reference sequence). Unmatched junction bases numbered 11, after V lost 1 base and J lost 5 bases. The CDR3 runs to 17 residues. DNA of the CDR3: TGTGCCACCAGCAGAGGACGTCCCGGGACTACTAACAATGAGCAGTTCTTC. The encoded protein is CATSRGRPGTTNNEQFF. Drawing the rest from reference TRBV15 and TRBJ2-1, the complete variable domain is DAMVIQNPRYQVTQFGKPVTLSCSQTLNHNVMYWYQQKSSQAPKLLFHYYDKDFNNEADTPDNFQSRRPNTSFCFLDIRSPGLGDTAMYLCATSRGRPGTTNNEQFFGPGTRLTVL.

This clonotype was seen more than once but under ten times. The V and J genes are TRBV11-2 and TRBJ2-1; weak D call: TRBD1 (6 bases). The length of the CDR3 is 16 residues. Trimming removed 3 bases from V and 0 bases from J, with 12 bases in between. CDR1 is SGHAT, CDR2 FQNNGV, per germline. The chain's CDR3 is CASSLETGRSYNEQFF. In nucleotides, the CDR3 is TGTGCCAGCAGCTTGGAGACAGGACGCTCCTACAATGAGCAGTTCTTC.